The 25 T cell receptor beta chains in this list originate from one sample, sequenced in a study of patients and donors after allogeneic stem cell transplantation. MiXCR was run by TCRdb on the RT-PCR reads, yielding one entry per CDR3 protein. The sample shows 150,000 to 200,000 distinct CDR3 sequences, 24% of them seen only once. The sequencing sample was made of blood, either unsorted or a sorted T cell fraction (not recorded which). The receptors were sampled from a human donor who was either an allogeneic HSCT recipient or a stem cell or donor lymphocyte infusion donor (not recorded which). It is not recorded whose cells these are; they may come from a transplant donor.

This clonotype was detected only a few times. V usage is TRBV6-5 and J usage is TRBJ2-5; 7 positions match TRBD1. The CDR3 is made up of 16 amino acids. CDR1 MNHEY and CDR2 SVGAGI come from the germline V gene. V lost 2 bases and J lost 4; bases outside the gene matches: 10. The CDR3 protein is CASSYRDRVIGETQYF. The DNA of the CDR3 is TGTGCCAGCAGTTACCGCGACAGGGTGATTGGAGAGACCCAGTACTTC.

V is TRBV7-9 and J is TRBJ1-2; D is unresolved. The CDR3 is made up of 15 amino acids. Germline V gene lookup returns CDR1 SEHNR and CDR2 FQNEAQ (reference sequence). The V gene lost 5 bases and the J gene lost 0 bases, with 13 bases spanning the gap. CDR3 sequence reads: CASSRRTTSNYGYTF. The CDR3 DNA follows: TGTGCCAGCAGCCGCCGTACTACCTCTAACTATGGCTACACCTTC.

The J gene is TRBJ2-3, the V gene TRBV5-1, with 7 bases aligning to TRBD1. Germline V gene sequence: CDR1 SGHRS, CDR2 YFSETQ. The CDR3 length is 13 residues. After removal of 4 bases from V and 5 bases from J, the junction contained 4 bases not matched to a gene. CDR3 sequence: CASSRDRVDTQYF. In DNA form, the CDR3 reads TGCGCCAGCAGCCGGGACAGAGTAGATACGCAGTATTTT.

The chain couples TRBV4-2 to TRBJ1-4; D is unclear. The V end was cut by 1 base, the J end by 1 base, with 7 bases between. The CDR3 has 15 amino acids. CDR1 is LGHNA, CDR2 YNFKEQ, per germline. The CDR3 bases are TGTGCCAGCAGCCAAGCCCCGAAAACTAATGAAAAACTGTTTTTT. Translation: CASSQAPKTNEKLFF.

In this sample, this clonotype turned up a few times. The J gene is TRBJ1-1, the V gene TRBV7-9, with D uncertain. The CDR3 covers 13 residues. Germline assignment: CDR1 SEHNR and CDR2 FQNEAQ (reference sequence). V was cut by 5 bases and J by 2 bases, with 9 bases left in between. The CDR3 DNA follows: TGTGCCAGCAGCCCCCCGGTTAACACTGAAGCTTTCTTT. Translation gives CASSPPVNTEAFF.

This chain links TRBV5-1 with TRBJ1-3, with D unclear. The CDR3 length is 13 residues. Germline CDR1 SGHRS, CDR2 YFSETQ. V was trimmed by 5 bases and J by 2 bases, leaving 8 bases between them. CDR3 nucleotides: TGCGCCAGCAGTGACACCGCTGGAAACACCATATATTTT. The encoded protein is CASSDTAGNTIYF.

V gene TRBV12-3 or TRBV12-4 combines with J gene TRBJ2-7; TRBD2 matches 11 bases. V lost 6 bases to trimming and J lost 1 base; unmatched junction nucleotides: 5. There are 15 residues in the CDR3. DNA for the CDR3: TGTGCCAGCAGATATAGCGGGGGGGCATCCTACGAGCAGTACTTC. It codes for CASRYSGGASYEQYF.

This clonotype has only a few counts. This sequence joins TRBV7-9 and TRBJ1-1, with D unresolved. V dropped 2 bases and J dropped 0 bases, with 13 bases sitting between them. This CDR3 has 16 residues. Germline V gene data show CDR1 as SEHNR and CDR2 as FQNEAQ (reference sequence). The CDR3 protein is CASSLQQPPMNTEAFF. For the CDR3, the DNA is TGTGCCAGCAGCTTACAACAGCCTCCCATGAACACTGAAGCTTTCTTT.

V and J are TRBV7-8 and TRBJ2-2, with 7 bases matching TRBD2. V lost 3 bases and J lost 7; bases outside the gene matches: 8. CDR3 length equals 15 residues. The germline CDR1 and CDR2 sequences are SGHVS and FQNEAQ. The CDR3 nucleotides are TGTGCCAGCAGCTTCGCTATCCCGGGGGGCGGGGAGCTGTTTTTT. This encodes CASSFAIPGGGELFF.

In its sample, this clonotype was seen a few times. V usage is TRBV14 and J usage is TRBJ2-1, with 10 bases that match TRBD2. CDR1 and CDR2 (germline): SGHDN, FVKESK. V dropped 6 bases and J dropped 7; count of bases not matched to a gene: 6. The CDR3 extends over 14 amino acids. CDR3 in DNA: TGTGCCAGCAGGAACAGCGGGGGGGTAAATGAGCAGTTCTTC. Translating it yields CASRNSGGVNEQFF.

The V gene is TRBV12-3 or TRBV12-4, the J gene TRBJ1-1; 7 bases are a match to TRBD1. Unmatched junction bases numbered 5, after V lost 7 bases and J lost 0 bases. This CDR3 is built from 14 residues. DNA for the CDR3: TGTGCCAGCACCATGGGACAGTTGAACACTGAAGCTTTCTTT. It codes for CASTMGQLNTEAFF.

CDR3 amino acids: CASSFIMGADTQYF. In nucleotides, the CDR3 is TGTGCCAGCAGTTTTATTATGGGGGCAGATACGCAGTATTTT. V is TRBV12-3 or TRBV12-4 and J is TRBJ2-3; either TRBD1 or TRBD2 may fit D (5 bases each). Trimming pared 3 bases from V and 4 bases from J, leaving 11 bases between. The CDR3 is made up of 14 amino acids.

This clonotype was counted many times. One end of the junction does not line up with germline, which may come from a read error. V is TRBV4-1 and J is TRBJ1-1; D is ambiguous. CDR1 and CDR2 (germline): MGHRA, YSYEKL. This CDR3 spans 16 amino acids. The chain's CDR3 is CASRQVGRPMNTEAFF. In nucleotides, the CDR3 is TGCGCCAGCAGACAAGTAGGCAGGCCCATGAACACTGAAGCTTTCTTT.

This clonotype was counted between two and nine times. This rearrangement joins TRBV12-3 or TRBV12-4 to TRBJ2-2, with a possible D match to TRBD1 (6 bases). Trimming took 5 bases from V and 8 from J, leaving 21 bases between them. The CDR3 covers 16 residues. For the CDR3, the DNA is TGTGCCAGCAGTGAGGGGGACACCCGATTTAGTGGGGAGCTGTTTTTT. It specifies CASSEGDTRFSGELFF.

This clonotype showed up just a few times. This sequence joins TRBV5-1 and TRBJ2-1, with 8 positions matching TRBD1. The CDR3 consists of 16 residues. Unmatched junction bases numbered 4, after V lost 0 bases and J lost 2 bases. The germline CDR1 and CDR2 sequences are SGHRS and YFSETQ. The CDR3 DNA reads as TGCGCCAGCAGCTTGGAGGGCAGGGGGCCCTACAATGAGCAGTTCTTC. It yields the protein CASSLEGRGPYNEQFF.

The rearrangement uses TRBV7-3 and TRBJ1-6, with 9 bases fitting TRBD1. This CDR3 is 15 amino acids long. Losses at the gene ends were 5 bases for V and 6 bases for J; bases not matched to a gene: 5. Germline V gives CDR1 SGHTA, CDR2 FQGTGA. CDR3: CASSQGQGRNSPLHF. In DNA, the CDR3 is TGTGCCAGCAGCCAGGGACAGGGTCGTAATTCACCCCTCCACTTT.

The J gene is TRBJ2-7, the V gene TRBV6-5; tentatively, D is TRBD2 (6 bases). CDR1 and CDR2 from the germline V gene are MNHEY and SVGAGI. The CDR3 spans 14 residues. The germline V and J ends were trimmed by 1 base and 4 bases, with 11 bases remaining between them. CDR3 DNA: TGTGCCAGCAGTTACTTCAGGAGGGGTTACGAGCAGTACTTC. Amino acids: CASSYFRRGYEQYF.

This chain uses TRBV10-3 with TRBJ2-5; no clear D gene. The V and J ends lost 10 bases and 4 bases respectively, with 16 bases between them. Germline V gives CDR1 ENHRY, CDR2 SYGVKD. This CDR3 has 13 amino acids. The CDR3 coding sequence is TGTGCCACCTCCCAAGCGATGCTAGAGACCCAGTACTTC. Residues: CATSQAMLETQYF.

This clonotype was counted only a few times. This sequence joins TRBV7-2 and TRBJ1-4; no firm D call. The CDR3 is 16 amino acids. Germline assignment: CDR1 SGHTA and CDR2 FQGNSA. Trimming removed 5 bases at V and 7 bases at J, with 20 bases between. The CDR3 nucleotides are TGTGCCAGCAGCACCCGCCTCAAGGGTGGTAGTGAAAAACTGTTTTTT. Amino acids: CASSTRLKGGSEKLFF. The whole variable domain, filled in from reference TRBV7-2 and TRBJ1-4, reads GAGVSQSPSNKVTEKGKDVELRCDPISGHTALYWYRQSLGQGLEFLIYFQGNSAPDKSGLPSDRFSAERTGGSVSTLTIQRTQQEDSAVYLCASSTRLKGGSEKLFFGSGTQLSVL.

V is TRBV28 and J is TRBJ1-5; unclear D gene. Germline CDR1 reads MDHEN; CDR2 reads SYDVKM. V was clipped by 3 bases and J by 6 bases, with 21 bases between them. The CDR3 spans 17 residues. CDR3 sequence reads: CASSLGLGKANGQPQHF. In nucleotides, the CDR3 is TGTGCCAGCAGTTTGGGTTTAGGAAAAGCGAACGGTCAGCCCCAGCATTTT.

This rearrangement joins TRBV29-1 to TRBJ2-3; D remains unclear. CDR1 is SQVTM and CDR2 is ANQGSEA in the germline V gene. V lost 2 bases and J 0 bases, leaving 9 bases between the germline ends. The CDR3 has 14 residues. CDR3 DNA sequence: TGCAGCGTTGAACTCAACGGCAGCACAGATACGCAGTATTTT. Its protein is CSVELNGSTDTQYF.

The chain is built from TRBV25-1 and TRBJ2-3, with D unresolved. The CDR3 has 13 residues. The V end was cut by 4 bases, the J end by 2 bases, with 7 bases between. Germline V gene sequence: CDR1 MGHDK, CDR2 SYGVNS. The CDR3 nucleotides read TGTGCCAGCAGTGCCGGATCCACAGATACGCAGTATTTT. It is translated as CASSAGSTDTQYF.

The chain has TRBV3-1 and TRBJ2-1, with 9 positions matching TRBD2. Germline values: CDR1 LGHDT, CDR2 YNNKEL (reference sequence). The length of the CDR3 is 18 residues. The ends lost 1 base at V and 7 bases at J; junction bases unmatched: 14. CDR3 in amino acids: CASSQVMLAGAGRNEQFF. The CDR3 DNA reads TGTGCCAGCAGCCAAGTGATGTTAGCGGGAGCGGGCAGGAATGAGCAGTTCTTC.

CDR3 residues: CAIRRTEANTGELFF. The CDR3 DNA sequence: TGTGCCATCAGACGGACGGAAGCGAACACCGGGGAGCTGTTTTTT. This chain connects TRBV10-3 to TRBJ2-2; D ambiguous. Germline loops: CDR1 ENHRY, CDR2 SYGVKD. V was pared by 6 bases and J by 0 bases, with 11 bases between. CDR3 length: 15 amino acids.

The chain joins TRBV27 to TRBJ2-1; 11 bases agree with TRBD2. Germline V gives CDR1 MNHEY, CDR2 SMNVEV (reference sequence). This CDR3 has 20 residues. Unmatched junction bases numbered 17, after V lost 3 bases and J lost 4 bases. In DNA form, the CDR3 reads TGTGCCAGCAGTTTTCTCGATACTAGCGGGAGTTTATCGTCTTACAATGAGCAGTTCTTC. Translating gives CASSFLDTSGSLSSYNEQFF.